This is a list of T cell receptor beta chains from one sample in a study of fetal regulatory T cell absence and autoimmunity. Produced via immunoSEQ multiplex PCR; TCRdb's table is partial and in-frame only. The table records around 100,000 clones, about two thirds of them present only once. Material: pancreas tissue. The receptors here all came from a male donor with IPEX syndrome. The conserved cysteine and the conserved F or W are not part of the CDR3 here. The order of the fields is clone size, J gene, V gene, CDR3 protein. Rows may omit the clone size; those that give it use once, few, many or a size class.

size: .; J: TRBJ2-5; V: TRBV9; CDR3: ASSTRLAGPPSETQY
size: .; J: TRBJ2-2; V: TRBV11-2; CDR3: ASSLDILTGDTGELF
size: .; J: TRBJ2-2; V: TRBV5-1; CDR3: ASSLGLPTSIVTGELF
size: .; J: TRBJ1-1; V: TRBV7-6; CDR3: ASSSSRGPMNTEAF
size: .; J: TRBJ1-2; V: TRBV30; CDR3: ACHPPSNYGYT
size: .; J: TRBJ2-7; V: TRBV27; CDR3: ASSLSRGLEQY
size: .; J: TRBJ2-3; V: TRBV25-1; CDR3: ASSDSGRADTQY
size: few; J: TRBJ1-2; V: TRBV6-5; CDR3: ASSPPRGYYGYT
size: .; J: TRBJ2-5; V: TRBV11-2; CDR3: ASSLWTSGGSAETQY
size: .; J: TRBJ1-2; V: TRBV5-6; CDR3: ASSLDRWTGDFGYT
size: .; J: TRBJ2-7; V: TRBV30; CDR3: AWSVGTASYEQY
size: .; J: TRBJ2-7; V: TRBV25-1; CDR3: ASTTTGGNYEQY
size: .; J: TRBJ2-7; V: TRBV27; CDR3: ASTGTKMYEQY